This T cell receptor (beta chain) appears in the sequencing data of a study of blood T cell repertoires in COVID-19. Study background: Both acute and convalescent COVID-19 samples were obtained from the United States, Italy and Spain. T cells, B-cell-depleted T cells, or PBMCs supplied cDNA or gDNA.

Original processing methods: Researchers report that nucleated cell counts were estimated from reference gene primer amplification. Method: immunoSEQ multiplex PCR; TCRdb's copy keeps in-frame clones and lacks some. Clone size and the V and J calls come from that table; the DNA yielded D and trimming. The table has 250,000 or so clones, about 91% seen once. V lost 6 bases, J lost 6 bases, and 4 bases stayed unmatched. The CDR3 is 13 residues long. Specimen: PBMCs or T cells enriched from blood (not recorded which). The sequence came from a man aged 35 to 55 who had been exposed to COVID-19. The V and J genes are TRBV12-3 or TRBV12-4 and TRBJ1-2; 10 bases agree with TRBD1. CDR3 nucleotide sequence: TGTGCCAGCAGGAGGACAGGGGGAGATGGCTACACCTTC. This translates into CASRRTGGDGYTF.